The clone carrying this TCR beta chain was counted ten times or more. The data were obtained in a study of early T cells in non-severe SARS-CoV-2 infection. Unique molecular identifiers were attached to individual cDNA molecules. TCRdb recomputed calls from the 5' RACE reads with MiXCR, one row per CDR3 protein. The sample consists of 35,000 to 40,000 distinct CDR3 sequences, 3.5% to 5% of them appearing once. Per the germline V gene, CDR1 is DFQATT and CDR2 is SNEGSKA (reference sequence). Trimming stripped 0 bases from V and 6 bases from J, with 9 bases between. CDR3 length equals 14 residues. Sequences were obtained from whole blood. This TCR was sampled from an adult who was a healthcare worker with PCR-confirmed SARS-CoV-2 infection or an uninfected control (not recorded which). The chain links TRBV20-1 to TRBJ1-6, with D tentatively TRBD1 (5 bases). The CDR3 here is CSARDGGSNSPLHF. The CDR3 DNA reads as TGCAGTGCTAGAGATGGGGGTTCTAATTCACCCCTCCACTTT.